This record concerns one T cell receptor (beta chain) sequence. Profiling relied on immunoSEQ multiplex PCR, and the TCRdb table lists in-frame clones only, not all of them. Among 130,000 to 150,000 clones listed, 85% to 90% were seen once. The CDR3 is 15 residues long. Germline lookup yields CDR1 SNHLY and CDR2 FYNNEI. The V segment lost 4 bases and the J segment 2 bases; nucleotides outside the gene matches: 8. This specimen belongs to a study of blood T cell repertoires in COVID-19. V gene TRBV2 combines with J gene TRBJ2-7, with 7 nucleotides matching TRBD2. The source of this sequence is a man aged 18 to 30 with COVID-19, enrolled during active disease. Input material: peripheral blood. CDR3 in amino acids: CASSGESLAAYEQYF. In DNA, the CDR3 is TGTGCCAGCAGTGGCGAATCTCTAGCGGCCTACGAGCAGTACTTC.